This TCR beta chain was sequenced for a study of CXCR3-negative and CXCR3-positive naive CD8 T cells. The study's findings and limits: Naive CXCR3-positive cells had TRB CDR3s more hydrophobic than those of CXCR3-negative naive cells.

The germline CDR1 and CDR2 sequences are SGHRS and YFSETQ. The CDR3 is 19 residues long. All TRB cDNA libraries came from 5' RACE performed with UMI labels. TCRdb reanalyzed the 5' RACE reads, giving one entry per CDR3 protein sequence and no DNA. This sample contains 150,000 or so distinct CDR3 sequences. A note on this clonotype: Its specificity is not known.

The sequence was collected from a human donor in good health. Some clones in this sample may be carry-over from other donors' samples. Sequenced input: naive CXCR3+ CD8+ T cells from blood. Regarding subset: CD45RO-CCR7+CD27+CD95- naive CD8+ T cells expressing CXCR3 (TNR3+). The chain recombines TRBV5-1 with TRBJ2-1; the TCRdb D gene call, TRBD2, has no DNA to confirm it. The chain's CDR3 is CASSPPTKRLAAADNEQFF.